This T cell receptor beta chain was obtained from a study of response to subunit inactivated influenza vaccine. The CDR3 runs 15 residues. CDR1 and CDR2 from the germline V gene are MNHNS and SASEGT. Trimming took 7 bases from V and 6 from J; bases not matched to a gene: 11. This clonotype was counted only a few times. Each CDR3 protein is one row after TCRdb ran MiXCR on the RT-PCR reads. The sample has 590,000 or so distinct CDR3 sequences, around 15% seen once; the top ten hold 7.5% to 8%. The chain is built from TRBV6-1 and TRBJ2-2; 7 bases fit TRBD2. The material was PBMCs from blood, obtained 14 to 15 days before vaccination. This sequence originates from a man aged 50 or older who received an inactivated influenza vaccine. The CDR3: CASNLGGMGAGELFF. In DNA form, the CDR3 reads TGTGCCAGCAACCTGGGGGGGATGGGGGCCGGGGAGCTGTTTTTT.